The rows below give T cell receptor beta chains drawn from one sample of a study of radiotherapy plus CTLA-4 blockade in lung cancer. Sequencing used immunoSEQ multiplex PCR; TCRdb keeps in-frame clones, though not all of them. Of roughly 50,000 clones in the sample, around 69% are singletons; the top ten hold around 10%. The input for sequencing was peripheral blood, taken from a patient treated with radiotherapy plus ipilimumab. The receptor set was obtained from a human donor with non-small cell lung cancer who had stable disease on radiotherapy plus ipilimumab. The CDR3 runs from the conserved cysteine through the conserved F or W. The D gene is left open where the match is weak. The listing skips clone size in some rows; elsewhere it reads once, few, many or a size class.

v_call: TRBV19
j_call: TRBJ1-2
d_call: TRBD1
clone_size: -
cdr3_length: 15
cdr3_aa: CASSIEGQFNYGYTF
cdr3_nt: TGTGCCAGTAGTATAGAGGGACAGTTTAACTATGGCTACACCTTC

v_call: TRBV7-2
j_call: TRBJ2-2
d_call: TRBD1
clone_size: -
cdr3_length: 16
cdr3_aa: CASSPNRGIGTGELFF
cdr3_nt: TGTGCCAGCAGCCCGAACAGGGGGATAGGCACCGGGGAGCTGTTTTTT

v_call: TRBV7-7
j_call: TRBJ2-7
d_call: TRBD1
clone_size: -
cdr3_length: 13
cdr3_aa: CASSLGTGGEQYF
cdr3_nt: TGTGCCAGCAGCTTGGGGACAGGGGGCGAGCAGTACTTC

v_call: TRBV7-8
j_call: TRBJ1-1
d_call: TRBD1
clone_size: -
cdr3_length: 14
cdr3_aa: CASSEGQGYTEAFF
cdr3_nt: TGTGCCAGCAGCGAGGGACAGGGTTACACTGAAGCTTTCTTT

v_call: TRBV18
j_call: TRBJ1-1
d_call: -
clone_size: -
cdr3_length: 14
cdr3_aa: CASSYQGVNTEAFF
cdr3_nt: TGTGCCAGCTCATACCAGGGAGTGAACACTGAAGCTTTCTTT

v_call: TRBV6-5
j_call: TRBJ1-5
d_call: TRBD1
clone_size: -
cdr3_length: 13
cdr3_aa: CASRDRGNQPQHF
cdr3_nt: TGTGCCAGCCGGGACAGGGGCAATCAGCCCCAGCATTTT

v_call: TRBV29-1
j_call: TRBJ1-2
d_call: -
clone_size: -
cdr3_length: 13
cdr3_aa: CSVVWRATYGYTF
cdr3_nt: TGCAGCGTTGTATGGAGGGCTACCTATGGCTACACCTTC

v_call: TRBV2
j_call: TRBJ1-5
d_call: TRBD1
clone_size: -
cdr3_length: 14
cdr3_aa: CASRVGQSNQPQHF
cdr3_nt: TGTGCCAGCAGAGTGGGACAGAGCAATCAGCCCCAGCATTTT

v_call: TRBV6-5
j_call: TRBJ2-3
d_call: -
clone_size: -
cdr3_length: 14
cdr3_aa: CASSYLLRRDTQYF
cdr3_nt: TGTGCCAGCAGTTACCTTCTACGTCGGGATACGCAGTATTTT

v_call: TRBV18
j_call: TRBJ2-7
d_call: -
clone_size: many
cdr3_length: 11
cdr3_aa: CASSPDYEQYF
cdr3_nt: TGTGCCAGCTCACCAGACTACGAGCAGTACTTC

v_call: TRBV14
j_call: TRBJ1-2
d_call: -
clone_size: once
cdr3_length: 14
cdr3_aa: CASSQEGGIGGYTF
cdr3_nt: TGTGCCAGCAGCCAAGAAGGGGGGATTGGTGGCTACACCTTC

v_call: TRBV28
j_call: TRBJ1-2
d_call: -
clone_size: -
cdr3_length: 14
cdr3_aa: CASSLEQAIYGYTF
cdr3_nt: TGTGCCAGCAGTTTAGAACAGGCAATCTATGGCTACACCTTC

v_call: TRBV5-1
j_call: TRBJ1-3
d_call: -
clone_size: -
cdr3_length: 14
cdr3_aa: CASSLTAPGNTIYF
cdr3_nt: TGCGCCAGCAGCTTGACCGCCCCAGGAAACACCATATATTTT

v_call: TRBV10-3
j_call: TRBJ2-1
d_call: TRBD2
clone_size: -
cdr3_length: 17
cdr3_aa: CAISESLLAGGLNEQFF
cdr3_nt: TGTGCCATCAGTGAGTCCCTCTTAGCGGGGGGCCTGAATGAGCAGTTCTTC

v_call: TRBV10-1
j_call: TRBJ1-1
d_call: -
clone_size: -
cdr3_length: 13
cdr3_aa: CASSERRDTEAFF
cdr3_nt: TGCGCCAGCAGTGAGAGAAGGGACACTGAAGCTTTCTTT

v_call: TRBV7-8
j_call: TRBJ1-4
d_call: -
clone_size: -
cdr3_length: 13
cdr3_aa: CASSLGVGEKLFF
cdr3_nt: TGTGCCAGCAGCCTCGGCGTTGGTGAAAAACTGTTTTTT

v_call: TRBV2
j_call: TRBJ2-7
d_call: TRBD1
clone_size: -
cdr3_length: 14
cdr3_aa: CASRAGTDNYEQYF
cdr3_nt: TGTGCCAGCAGAGCCGGGACAGACAACTACGAGCAGTACTTC

v_call: TRBV30
j_call: TRBJ1-4
d_call: -
clone_size: -
cdr3_length: 12
cdr3_aa: CAWSVQGAKLFF
cdr3_nt: TGTGCCTGGAGTGTACAGGGTGCAAAACTGTTTTTT

v_call: TRBV11-2
j_call: TRBJ1-3
d_call: TRBD1
clone_size: -
cdr3_length: 15
cdr3_aa: CASSAPTGGGYTIYF
cdr3_nt: TGTGCCAGCAGCGCCCCGACAGGGGGCGGGTACACCATATATTTT

v_call: TRBV9
j_call: TRBJ1-2
d_call: TRBD1
clone_size: -
cdr3_length: 14
cdr3_aa: CASSPGTGVYGYTF
cdr3_nt: TGTGCCAGCAGCCCCGGGACAGGGGTTTACGGCTACACCTTC

v_call: TRBV6-1
j_call: TRBJ1-3
d_call: TRBD1
clone_size: -
cdr3_length: 15
cdr3_aa: CASSEADRAGNTIYF
cdr3_nt: TGTGCCAGCAGTGAAGCCGACAGGGCGGGAAACACCATATATTTT

v_call: TRBV6-6
j_call: TRBJ2-2
d_call: TRBD1
clone_size: -
cdr3_length: 14
cdr3_aa: CASSYGQGAGELFF
cdr3_nt: TGTGCCAGCAGTTACGGACAGGGCGCCGGGGAGCTGTTTTTT

v_call: TRBV4-3
j_call: TRBJ2-1
d_call: -
clone_size: -
cdr3_length: 15
cdr3_aa: CASSQAGGGYNEQFF
cdr3_nt: TGCGCCAGCAGCCAAGCTGGGGGCGGCTACAATGAGCAGTTCTTC

v_call: TRBV18
j_call: TRBJ2-5
d_call: -
clone_size: -
cdr3_length: 15
cdr3_aa: CASSPEPGTQETQYF
cdr3_nt: TGTGCCAGCTCACCGGAACCGGGAACTCAAGAGACCCAGTACTTC

v_call: TRBV5-1
j_call: TRBJ1-5
d_call: -
clone_size: -
cdr3_length: 14
cdr3_aa: CASSTGNSNQPQHF
cdr3_nt: TGCGCCAGCAGCACCGGGAATAGCAATCAGCCCCAGCATTTT

v_call: TRBV6-5
j_call: TRBJ2-2
d_call: -
clone_size: -
cdr3_length: 16
cdr3_aa: CASSYYGGGNTGELFF
cdr3_nt: TGTGCCAGCAGTTATTATGGGGGAGGGAACACCGGGGAGCTGTTTTTT

v_call: TRBV6-6
j_call: TRBJ1-5
d_call: -
clone_size: few
cdr3_length: 14
cdr3_aa: CASSYAGIEQPQHF
cdr3_nt: TGTGCCAGCAGTTACGCAGGAATCGAACAGCCCCAGCATTTT

v_call: TRBV28
j_call: TRBJ1-6
d_call: -
clone_size: once
cdr3_length: 15
cdr3_aa: CASSSPDRINSPLHF
cdr3_nt: TGTGCCAGCAGTTCCCCCGACAGGATTAATTCACCCCTCCACTTT

v_call: TRBV4-2
j_call: TRBJ2-1
d_call: TRBD2
clone_size: once
cdr3_length: 15
cdr3_aa: CASETGGGPVNEQFF
cdr3_nt: TGTGCCAGTGAAACCGGGGGGGGGCCGGTCAATGAGCAGTTCTTC

v_call: TRBV6-4
j_call: TRBJ1-2
d_call: TRBD1
clone_size: -
cdr3_length: 13
cdr3_aa: CASSPTGLGGYTF
cdr3_nt: TGTGCCAGCAGTCCGACAGGGCTGGGGGGCTACACCTTC

v_call: TRBV18
j_call: TRBJ2-7
d_call: TRBD1
clone_size: -
cdr3_length: 16
cdr3_aa: CASSPPGTDRIYEQYF
cdr3_nt: TGTGCCAGCTCACCACCGGGTACGGACAGGATCTACGAGCAGTACTTC

v_call: TRBV5-5
j_call: TRBJ1-2
d_call: -
clone_size: -
cdr3_length: 13
cdr3_aa: CASSFWTDYGYTF
cdr3_nt: TGTGCCAGCAGCTTTTGGACAGACTATGGCTACACCTTC

v_call: TRBV6-1
j_call: TRBJ1-4
d_call: -
clone_size: -
cdr3_length: 13
cdr3_aa: CASSALRNEKLFF
cdr3_nt: TGTGCCAGCAGTGCGTTGCGGAATGAAAAACTGTTTTTT

v_call: TRBV19
j_call: TRBJ2-7
d_call: -
clone_size: -
cdr3_length: 16
cdr3_aa: CASSMRGTRSSYEQYF
cdr3_nt: TGTGCCAGTAGTATGCGGGGAACAAGGAGCTCCTACGAGCAGTACTTC

v_call: TRBV5-4
j_call: TRBJ2-4
d_call: -
clone_size: -
cdr3_length: 14
cdr3_aa: CASSLAGTRNIQYF
cdr3_nt: TGTGCCAGCAGCCTCGCGGGCACTAGGAACATTCAGTACTTC

v_call: TRBV7-2
j_call: TRBJ2-3
d_call: TRBD2
clone_size: -
cdr3_length: 17
cdr3_aa: CASSNRLAGGSTDTQYF
cdr3_nt: TGTGCCAGCAGCAACAGACTAGCGGGGGGATCCACAGATACGCAGTATTTT

v_call: TRBV7-2
j_call: TRBJ2-5
d_call: TRBD2
clone_size: -
cdr3_length: 16
cdr3_aa: CASSLQGGGARETQYF
cdr3_nt: TGTGCCAGCAGCTTACAAGGCGGGGGGGCCCGAGAGACCCAGTACTTC

v_call: TRBV5-1
j_call: TRBJ2-3
d_call: -
clone_size: -
cdr3_length: 13
cdr3_aa: CASSLAGTDTQYF
cdr3_nt: TGCGCCAGCAGCTTGGCCGGCACAGATACGCAGTATTTT

v_call: TRBV5-6
j_call: TRBJ2-1
d_call: -
clone_size: -
cdr3_length: 14
cdr3_aa: CASSPDRSYNEQFF
cdr3_nt: TGTGCCAGCAGTCCGGACCGATCCTACAATGAGCAGTTCTTC

v_call: TRBV5-6
j_call: TRBJ1-2
d_call: TRBD1
clone_size: -
cdr3_length: 16
cdr3_aa: CASSLAEGQGSWGYTF
cdr3_nt: TGTGCCAGCAGCTTGGCCGAGGGACAGGGTTCGTGGGGCTACACCTTC

v_call: TRBV6-1
j_call: TRBJ1-1
d_call: TRBD1
clone_size: -
cdr3_length: 14
cdr3_aa: CASSESRGGTEAFF
cdr3_nt: TGTGCCAGCAGTGAAAGCAGGGGGGGAACTGAAGCTTTCTTT

v_call: TRBV27
j_call: TRBJ1-4
d_call: -
clone_size: -
cdr3_length: 15
cdr3_aa: CASSMMRGTNEKLFF
cdr3_nt: TGTGCCAGCAGTATGATGAGGGGGACTAATGAAAAACTGTTTTTT

v_call: TRBV13
j_call: TRBJ2-7
d_call: TRBD2
clone_size: -
cdr3_length: 14
cdr3_aa: CASSPQGGVHEQYF
cdr3_nt: TGTGCCAGCAGCCCTCAGGGAGGGGTCCACGAGCAGTACTTC

v_call: TRBV5-1
j_call: TRBJ2-2
d_call: TRBD2
clone_size: -
cdr3_length: 16
cdr3_aa: CASSPFPSGGFGELFF
cdr3_nt: TGCGCCAGCAGCCCCTTCCCTAGCGGGGGTTTCGGGGAGCTGTTTTTT

v_call: TRBV9
j_call: TRBJ1-5
d_call: TRBD1
clone_size: -
cdr3_length: 15
cdr3_aa: CASSEGQGASQPQHF
cdr3_nt: TGTGCCAGCAGCGAAGGACAGGGGGCGAGTCAGCCCCAGCATTTT

v_call: TRBV7-6
j_call: TRBJ2-5
d_call: -
clone_size: -
cdr3_length: 15
cdr3_aa: CASRSMSLPQETQYF
cdr3_nt: TGTGCCAGCAGGTCGATGAGCCTCCCTCAAGAGACCCAGTACTTC

v_call: TRBV19
j_call: TRBJ1-2
d_call: -
clone_size: -
cdr3_length: 15
cdr3_aa: CASSMRQTLHYGYTF
cdr3_nt: TGTGCCAGTAGTATGCGGCAGACCCTACACTATGGCTACACCTTC

v_call: TRBV7-6
j_call: TRBJ1-1
d_call: TRBD1
clone_size: -
cdr3_length: 15
cdr3_aa: CASSARTGGNTEAFF
cdr3_nt: TGTGCCAGCAGCGCCCGGACAGGGGGGAACACTGAAGCTTTCTTT

v_call: TRBV2
j_call: TRBJ2-6
d_call: -
clone_size: -
cdr3_length: 12
cdr3_aa: CASTVGANVLTF
cdr3_nt: TGTGCCAGCACGGTCGGGGCCAACGTCCTGACTTTC

v_call: TRBV28
j_call: TRBJ1-1
d_call: -
clone_size: -
cdr3_length: 14
cdr3_aa: CASRAGTPNTEAFF
cdr3_nt: TGTGCCAGCAGGGCCGGGACACCGAACACTGAAGCTTTCTTT

v_call: TRBV4-1
j_call: TRBJ1-3
d_call: -
clone_size: -
cdr3_length: 15
cdr3_aa: CASSQDGGPGNTIYF
cdr3_nt: TGCGCCAGCAGCCAAGATGGTGGACCCGGAAACACCATATATTTT

v_call: TRBV29-1
j_call: TRBJ1-2
d_call: -
clone_size: -
cdr3_length: 13
cdr3_aa: CSTFNDRFRGYTF
cdr3_nt: TGCAGCACGTTCAACGACAGATTCCGTGGCTACACCTTC

v_call: TRBV5-6
j_call: TRBJ2-4
d_call: -
clone_size: few
cdr3_length: 15
cdr3_aa: CASSFLNLGKNIQYF
cdr3_nt: TGTGCCAGCAGCTTCCTCAATTTAGGCAAAAACATTCAGTACTTC

v_call: TRBV4-3
j_call: TRBJ2-1
d_call: -
clone_size: -
cdr3_length: 15
cdr3_aa: CASSPRWRLYNEQFF
cdr3_nt: TGCGCCAGCAGCCCGCGGTGGAGGCTCTACAATGAGCAGTTCTTC

v_call: TRBV5-1
j_call: TRBJ2-5
d_call: TRBD1
clone_size: -
cdr3_length: 16
cdr3_aa: CASSTDGQGAWETQYF
cdr3_nt: TGCGCCAGCAGCACCGACGGACAGGGGGCATGGGAGACCCAGTACTTC